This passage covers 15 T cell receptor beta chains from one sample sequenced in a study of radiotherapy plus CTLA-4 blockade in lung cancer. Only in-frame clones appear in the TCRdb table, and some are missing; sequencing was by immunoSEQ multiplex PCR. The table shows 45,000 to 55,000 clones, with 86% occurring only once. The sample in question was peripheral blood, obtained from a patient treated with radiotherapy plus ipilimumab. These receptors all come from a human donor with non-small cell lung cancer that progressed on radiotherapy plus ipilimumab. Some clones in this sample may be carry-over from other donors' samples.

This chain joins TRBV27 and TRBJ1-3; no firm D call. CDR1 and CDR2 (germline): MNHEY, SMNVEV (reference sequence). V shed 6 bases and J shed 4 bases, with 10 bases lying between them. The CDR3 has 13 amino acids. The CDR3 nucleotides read TGTGCCAGCAGCTCAATCAGGGGAAACACCATATATTTT. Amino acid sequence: CASSSIRGNTIYF.

Here the CDR3 DNA reads TGTGCCAGTAGTCTTGGACAGTACACTGAAGCTTTCTTT. Its translation: CASSLGQYTEAFF. This chain joins TRBV19 and TRBJ1-1; D is possibly TRBD1 (6 bases). Trimming left V 5 bases short and J 3 bases short, with 10 bases between. CDR3 size: 13 residues. CDR1 is LNHDA, CDR2 SQIVND, per germline (reference sequence).

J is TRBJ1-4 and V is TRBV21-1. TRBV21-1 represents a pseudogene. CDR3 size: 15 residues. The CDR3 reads CASSKGRLANEKLFF. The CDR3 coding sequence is TGTGCCAGCAGCAAAGGGAGGCTGGCGAATGAAAAACTGTTTTTT.

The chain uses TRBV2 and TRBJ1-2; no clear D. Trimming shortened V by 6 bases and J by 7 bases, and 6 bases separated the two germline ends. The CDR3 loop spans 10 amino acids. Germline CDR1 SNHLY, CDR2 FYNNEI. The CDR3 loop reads CASRAGGYTF. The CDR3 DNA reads TGTGCCAGCAGAGCAGGTGGCTACACCTTC.

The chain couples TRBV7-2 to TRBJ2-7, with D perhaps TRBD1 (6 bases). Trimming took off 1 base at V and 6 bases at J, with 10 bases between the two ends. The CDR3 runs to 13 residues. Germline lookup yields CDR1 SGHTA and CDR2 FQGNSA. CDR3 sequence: CASSLVGRGEQYF. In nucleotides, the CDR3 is TGTGCCAGCAGCTTAGTGGGCAGGGGCGAGCAGTACTTC.

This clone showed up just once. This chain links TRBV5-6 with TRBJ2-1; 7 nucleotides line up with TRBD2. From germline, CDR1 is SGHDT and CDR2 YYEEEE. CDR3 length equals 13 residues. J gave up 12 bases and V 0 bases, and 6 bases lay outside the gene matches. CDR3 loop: CASSLVTGGSQFF. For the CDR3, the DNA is TGTGCCAGCAGCTTGGTTACGGGGGGTTCGCAGTTCTTC.

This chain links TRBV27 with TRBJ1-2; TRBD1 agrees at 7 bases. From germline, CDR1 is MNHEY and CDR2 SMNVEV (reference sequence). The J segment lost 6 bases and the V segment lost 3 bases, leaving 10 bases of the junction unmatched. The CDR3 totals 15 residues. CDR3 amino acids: CASSLKEGAINGYTF. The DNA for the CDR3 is TGTGCCAGCAGTTTGAAGGAGGGGGCGATAAATGGCTACACCTTC.

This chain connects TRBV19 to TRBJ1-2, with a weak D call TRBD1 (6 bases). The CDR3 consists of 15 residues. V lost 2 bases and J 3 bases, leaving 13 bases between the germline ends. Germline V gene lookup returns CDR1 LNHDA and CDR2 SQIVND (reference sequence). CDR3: CASSIPGHPYYGYTF. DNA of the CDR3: TGTGCCAGTAGTATACCGGGACACCCGTACTATGGCTACACCTTC.

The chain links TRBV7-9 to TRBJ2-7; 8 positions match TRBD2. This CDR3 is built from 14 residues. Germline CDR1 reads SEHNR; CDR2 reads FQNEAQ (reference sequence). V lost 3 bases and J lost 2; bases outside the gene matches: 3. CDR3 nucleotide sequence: TGTGCCAGCAGCTTGGGACTAGAACCCTACGAGCAGTACTTC. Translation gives CASSLGLEPYEQYF.

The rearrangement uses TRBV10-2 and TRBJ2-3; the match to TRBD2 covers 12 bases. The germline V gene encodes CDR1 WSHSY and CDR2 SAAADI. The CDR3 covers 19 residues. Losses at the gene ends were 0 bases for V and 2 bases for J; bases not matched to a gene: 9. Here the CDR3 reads CASSESTVLAGGITDTQYF. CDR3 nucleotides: TGCGCCAGCAGTGAGTCCACCGTGCTAGCGGGAGGGATCACAGATACGCAGTATTTT.

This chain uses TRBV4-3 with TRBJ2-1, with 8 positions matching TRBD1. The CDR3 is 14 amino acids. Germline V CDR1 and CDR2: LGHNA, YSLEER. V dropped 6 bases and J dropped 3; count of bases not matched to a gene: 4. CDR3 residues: CASRPDRGYNEQFF. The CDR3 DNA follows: TGCGCCAGCAGACCCGACAGGGGCTACAATGAGCAGTTCTTC.

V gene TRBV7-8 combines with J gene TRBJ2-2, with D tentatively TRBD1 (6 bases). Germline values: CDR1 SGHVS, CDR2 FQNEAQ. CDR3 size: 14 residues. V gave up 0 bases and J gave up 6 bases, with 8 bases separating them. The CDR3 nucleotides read TGTGCCAGCAGCTTAGCTCAGGGGTCCGGGGAGCTGTTTTTT. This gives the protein CASSLAQGSGELFF. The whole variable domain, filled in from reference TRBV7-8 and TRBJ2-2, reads GAGVSQSPRYKVAKRGQDVALRCDPISGHVSLFWYQQALGQGPEFLTYFQNEAQLDKSGLPSDRFFAERPEGSVSTLKIQRTQQEDSAVYLCASSLAQGSGELFFGEGSRLTVL.

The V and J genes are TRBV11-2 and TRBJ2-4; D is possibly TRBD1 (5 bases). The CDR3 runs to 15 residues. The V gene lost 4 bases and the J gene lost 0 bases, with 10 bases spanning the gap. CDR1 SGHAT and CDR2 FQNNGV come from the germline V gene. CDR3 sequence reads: CASSSGQLAKNIQYF. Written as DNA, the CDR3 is TGTGCCAGCAGCTCCGGACAACTAGCCAAAAACATTCAGTACTTC.

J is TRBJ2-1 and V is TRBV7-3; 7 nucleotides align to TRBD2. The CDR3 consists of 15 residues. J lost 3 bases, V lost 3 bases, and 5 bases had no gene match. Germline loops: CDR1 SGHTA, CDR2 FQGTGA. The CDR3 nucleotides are TGTGCCAGCAGCTTGGGCGGGGGAGACTACAATGAGCAGTTCTTC. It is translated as CASSLGGGDYNEQFF.

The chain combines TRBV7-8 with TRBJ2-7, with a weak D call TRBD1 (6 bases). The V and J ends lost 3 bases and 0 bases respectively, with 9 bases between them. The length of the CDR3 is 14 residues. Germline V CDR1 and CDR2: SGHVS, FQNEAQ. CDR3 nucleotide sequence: TGTGCCAGCAGCTTTCAAGGGGGCTCCTACGAGCAGTACTTC. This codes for CASSFQGGSYEQYF.